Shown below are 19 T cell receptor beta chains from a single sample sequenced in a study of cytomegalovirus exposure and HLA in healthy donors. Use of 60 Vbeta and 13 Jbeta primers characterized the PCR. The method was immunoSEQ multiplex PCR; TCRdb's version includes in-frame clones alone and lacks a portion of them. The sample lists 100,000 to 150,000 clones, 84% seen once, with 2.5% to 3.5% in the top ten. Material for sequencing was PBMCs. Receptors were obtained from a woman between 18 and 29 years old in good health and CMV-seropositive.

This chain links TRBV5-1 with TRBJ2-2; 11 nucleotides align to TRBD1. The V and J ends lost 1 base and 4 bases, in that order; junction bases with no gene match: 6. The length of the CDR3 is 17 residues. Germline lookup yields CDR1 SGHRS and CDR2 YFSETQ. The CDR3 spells CASSLNPGTGGTGELFF. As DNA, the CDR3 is TGCGCCAGCAGCTTGAATCCCGGGACAGGGGGCACCGGGGAGCTGTTTTTT.

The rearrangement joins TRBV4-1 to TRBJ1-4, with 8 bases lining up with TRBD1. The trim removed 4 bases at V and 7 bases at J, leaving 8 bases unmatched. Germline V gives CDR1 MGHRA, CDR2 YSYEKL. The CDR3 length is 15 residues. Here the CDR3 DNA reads TGCGCCAGCAGCCTTATGGACAGGGTGGCTGAAAAACTGTTTTTT. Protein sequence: CASSLMDRVAEKLFF.

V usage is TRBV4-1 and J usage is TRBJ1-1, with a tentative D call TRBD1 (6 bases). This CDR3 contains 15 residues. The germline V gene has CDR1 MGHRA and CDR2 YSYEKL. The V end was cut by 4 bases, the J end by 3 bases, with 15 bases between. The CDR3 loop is CASSPTQGGYTEAFF. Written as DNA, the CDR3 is TGCGCCAGCAGCCCAACACAGGGCGGTTACACTGAAGCTTTCTTT.

This CDR3 is CASSVDGNYGYTF. CDR3 DNA sequence: TGTGCCAGCAGCGTAGACGGTAACTATGGCTACACCTTC. This rearrangement joins TRBV9 to TRBJ1-2; D is undetermined. V was clipped by 0 bases and J by 1 base, with 4 bases between them. The CDR3 has 13 amino acids. Germline CDR1 is SGDLS and CDR2 is YYNGEE.

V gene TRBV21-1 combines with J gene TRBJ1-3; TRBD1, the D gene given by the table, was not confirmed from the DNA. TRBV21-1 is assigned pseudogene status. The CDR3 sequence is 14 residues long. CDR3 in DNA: TGTGCCAGCTTACAGGGGAAACCTGGAAACACCATATATTTT. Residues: CASLQGKPGNTIYF.

This chain's CDR3 is CAIRDSGDLGPQHF. As DNA, the CDR3 is TGTGCCATCAGGGATTCAGGGGATCTTGGACCCCAGCATTTT. The chain couples TRBV10-3 to TRBJ1-5; TRBD1 might be the D (6 bases). The CDR3 extends over 14 amino acids. Germline values: CDR1 ENHRY, CDR2 SYGVKD. V was pared by 6 bases and J by 10 bases, with 19 bases between.

In nucleotides, the CDR3 is TGCGCCAGCAAACGGGGGGAAAAAGAGACCCAGTACTTC. Translation gives CASKRGEKETQYF. The rearrangement links TRBV5-1 to TRBJ2-5; 7 bases match TRBD2. The length of the CDR3 is 13 residues. V shed 6 bases, J shed 3 bases, and the junction held 5 bases outside the gene matches. The germline V gene encodes CDR1 SGHRS and CDR2 YFSETQ.

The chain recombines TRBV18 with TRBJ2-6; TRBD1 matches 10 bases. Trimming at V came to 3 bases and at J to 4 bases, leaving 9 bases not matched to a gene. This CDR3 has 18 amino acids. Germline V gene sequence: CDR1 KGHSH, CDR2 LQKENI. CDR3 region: CASSPAGTGAPGANVLTF. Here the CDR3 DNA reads TGTGCCAGCTCACCTGCCGGGACAGGGGCTCCCGGGGCCAACGTCCTGACTTTC.

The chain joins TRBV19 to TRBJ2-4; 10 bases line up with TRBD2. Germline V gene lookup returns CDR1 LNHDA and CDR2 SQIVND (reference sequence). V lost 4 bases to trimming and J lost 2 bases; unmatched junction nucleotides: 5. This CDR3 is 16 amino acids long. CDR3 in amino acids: CASSNLAGASKNIQYF. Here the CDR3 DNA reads TGTGCCAGTAGTAATCTAGCGGGGGCCTCCAAAAACATTCAGTACTTC.

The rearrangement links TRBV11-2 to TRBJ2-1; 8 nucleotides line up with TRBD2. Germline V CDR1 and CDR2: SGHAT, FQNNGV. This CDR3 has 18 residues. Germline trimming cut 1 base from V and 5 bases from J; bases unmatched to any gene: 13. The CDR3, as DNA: TGTGCCAGCAGCTTAGTACCCCCGGGGGGGAAGGGCAACAATGAGCAGTTCTTC. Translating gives CASSLVPPGGKGNNEQFF.

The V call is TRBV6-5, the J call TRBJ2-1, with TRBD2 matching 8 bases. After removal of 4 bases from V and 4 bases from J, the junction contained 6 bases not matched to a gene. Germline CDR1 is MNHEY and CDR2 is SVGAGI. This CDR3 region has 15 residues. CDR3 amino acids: CASSLGLEGYNEQFF. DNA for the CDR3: TGTGCCAGCAGTTTGGGACTAGAGGGGTACAATGAGCAGTTCTTC.

The CDR3 bases are TGTGCCAGCATGGACAGCTATAACTATGGCTACACCTTC. It yields the protein CASMDSYNYGYTF. V is TRBV19 and J is TRBJ1-2; TRBD1 might be the D (6 bases). The CDR3 runs 13 residues. V shed 9 bases and J shed 1 base, with 12 bases lying between them. The germline V gene encodes CDR1 LNHDA and CDR2 SQIVND (reference sequence).

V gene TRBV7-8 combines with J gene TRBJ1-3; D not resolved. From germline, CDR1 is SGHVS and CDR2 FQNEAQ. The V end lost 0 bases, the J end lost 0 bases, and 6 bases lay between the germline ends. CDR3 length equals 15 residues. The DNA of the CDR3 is TGTGCCAGCAGCTTAGCGCTGGCCTCTGGAAACACCATATATTTT. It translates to CASSLALASGNTIYF.

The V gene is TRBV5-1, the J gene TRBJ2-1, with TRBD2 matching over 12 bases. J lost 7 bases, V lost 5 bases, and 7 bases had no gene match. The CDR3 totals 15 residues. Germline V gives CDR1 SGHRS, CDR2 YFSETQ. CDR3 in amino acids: CASRLLAGGPNEQFF. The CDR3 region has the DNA TGCGCCAGCAGACTTCTAGCGGGGGGGCCAAATGAGCAGTTCTTC.

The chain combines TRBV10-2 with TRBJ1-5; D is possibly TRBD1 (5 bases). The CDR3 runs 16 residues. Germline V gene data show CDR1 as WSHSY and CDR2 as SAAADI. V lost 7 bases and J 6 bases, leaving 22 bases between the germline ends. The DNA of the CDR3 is TGCGCCAGCACTGCGGGAGGCCAGGGAGGCGGTCAGCCCCAGCATTTT. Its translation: CASTAGGQGGGQPQHF.

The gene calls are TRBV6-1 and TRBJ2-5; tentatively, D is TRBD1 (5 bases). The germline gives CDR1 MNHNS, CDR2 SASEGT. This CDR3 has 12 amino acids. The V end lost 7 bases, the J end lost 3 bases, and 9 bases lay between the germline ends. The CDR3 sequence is CASTQGKETQYF. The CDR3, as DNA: TGTGCCAGCACCCAGGGAAAAGAGACCCAGTACTTC.

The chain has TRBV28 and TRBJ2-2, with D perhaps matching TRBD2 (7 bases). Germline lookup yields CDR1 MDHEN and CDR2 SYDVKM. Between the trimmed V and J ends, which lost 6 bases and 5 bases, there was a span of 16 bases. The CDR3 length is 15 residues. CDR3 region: CASRPPGGPTGELFF. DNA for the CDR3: TGTGCCAGCAGGCCCCCGGGGGGCCCGACCGGGGAGCTGTTTTTT.

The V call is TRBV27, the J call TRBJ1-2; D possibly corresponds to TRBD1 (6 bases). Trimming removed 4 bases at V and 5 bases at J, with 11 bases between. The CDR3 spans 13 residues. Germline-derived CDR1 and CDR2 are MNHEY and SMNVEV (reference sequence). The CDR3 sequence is CASSSPTGYGYTF. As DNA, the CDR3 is TGTGCCAGCAGTTCCCCCACAGGGTATGGCTACACCTTC.

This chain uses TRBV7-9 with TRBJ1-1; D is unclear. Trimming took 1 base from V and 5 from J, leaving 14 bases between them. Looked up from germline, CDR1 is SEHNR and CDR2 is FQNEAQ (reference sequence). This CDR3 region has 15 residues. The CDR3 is CASSLGTGRRTEAFF. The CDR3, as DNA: TGTGCCAGCAGCTTAGGGACGGGAAGGAGAACTGAAGCTTTCTTT.